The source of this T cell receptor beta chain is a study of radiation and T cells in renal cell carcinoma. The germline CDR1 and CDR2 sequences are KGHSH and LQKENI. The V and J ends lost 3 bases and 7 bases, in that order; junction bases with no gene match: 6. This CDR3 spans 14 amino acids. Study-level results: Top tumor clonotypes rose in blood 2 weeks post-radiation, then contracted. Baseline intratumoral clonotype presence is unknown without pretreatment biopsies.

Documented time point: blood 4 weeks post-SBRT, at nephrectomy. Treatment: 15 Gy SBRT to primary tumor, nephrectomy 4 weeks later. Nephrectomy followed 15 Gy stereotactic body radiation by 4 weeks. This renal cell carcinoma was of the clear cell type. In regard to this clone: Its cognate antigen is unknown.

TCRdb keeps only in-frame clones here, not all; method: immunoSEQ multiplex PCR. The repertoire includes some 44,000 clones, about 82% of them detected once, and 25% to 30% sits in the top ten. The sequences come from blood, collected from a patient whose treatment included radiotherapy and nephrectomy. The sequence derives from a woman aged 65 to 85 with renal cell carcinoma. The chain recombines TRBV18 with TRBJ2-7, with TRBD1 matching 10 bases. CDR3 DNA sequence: TGTGCCAGCTCACCGGGACAGGGGTTGGGAGAGCAGTACTTC. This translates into CASSPGQGLGEQYF.